This TCR beta chain was identified in a study of OX40 agonist ivuxolimab in advanced cancers. Findings and limits, study-wide: At 0.1 to 3.0 mg/kg and by week 6, CD4+ and CD8+ T cells in the blood had expanded clonally. Among T cells, CD8+ cells averaged more expanded clones than CD4+ cells. Among the lowest peripheral clonal expansion occurred in 0.1-3.0 mg/kg partial responders. Still undetermined is the antigen specificity of the expanded peripheral T cells.

Germline CDR1 and CDR2: MGHRA and YSYEKL. Trimming left V 0 bases short and J 4 bases short, with 15 bases between. This CDR3 spans 16 amino acids. This clone was counted between two and nine times. The antigen is unknown. This table comes from immunoSEQ multiplex PCR, and its TCRdb copy is limited to in-frame clones, with some not included. Found here are about 67,000 clones, approximately 90% of them singletons; the top ten hold roughly 0.29%. The source of this sequence is an adult with an advanced solid tumor such as melanoma, head and neck, liver or kidney cancer. This sample comprised CD4+ or CD8+ T cells sorted from blood, obtained in a trial of the OX40 agonist ivuxolimab. The chain couples TRBV4-1 to TRBJ1-2; D uncertain. This CDR3 is CASSQDGPQWFYGYTF. The CDR3 DNA reads as TGCGCCAGCAGCCAAGATGGCCCGCAGTGGTTCTATGGCTACACCTTC.